Following are 12 T cell receptor beta chains from one sample sequenced in a study of CD8 T cells in Susac syndrome. RNA in amounts of about 0.5 to 1 ug was reverse transcribed with random hexamers. TCRdb reprocessed the immunoSEQ multiplex PCR reads via MiXCR and lists one record per CDR3 protein. The sample lists more than 200,000 distinct CDR3 sequences; 90% to 95% were seen once. Sequences were obtained from CD4+ T cells from PBMCs. These TCRs come from a human donor with multiple sclerosis.

The gene calls are TRBV10-3 and TRBJ1-5, with D tentatively TRBD1 (5 bases). CDR3 length: 12 amino acids. The germline V and J ends were trimmed by 4 bases and 6 bases, with 7 bases remaining between them. CDR1 and CDR2 (germline): ENHRY, SYGVKD. CDR3 protein: CAISGTGQPQHF. The CDR3 DNA reads TGTGCCATCAGTGGAACAGGTCAGCCCCAGCATTTT.

The CDR3 here is CATSRESWGQPQHF. The CDR3 DNA sequence: TGTGCCACCAGCAGAGAATCTTGGGGTCAGCCCCAGCATTTT. This chain uses TRBV15 with TRBJ1-5; D gene ambiguous. With 0 bases removed from V and 6 bases from J, the gap between germline ends came to 9 bases. CDR1 and CDR2 (germline): LNHNV, YYDKDF (reference sequence). This CDR3 is 14 amino acids long.

The chain uses TRBV9 and TRBJ1-4, with TRBD1 matching over 9 bases. The junction had 8 bases not matched to a gene; V was cut back by 3 bases and J by 5 bases. The CDR3 consists of 16 residues. Germline values: CDR1 SGDLS, CDR2 YYNGEE. CDR3 DNA: TGTGCCAGCAGCGCCGGGACAGGGAGGTTGAATGAAAAACTGTTTTTT. It is translated as CASSAGTGRLNEKLFF.

The chain is built from TRBV29-1 and TRBJ2-7, with a tentative D call TRBD1 (5 bases). Trimming took off 3 bases at V and 7 bases at J, with 19 bases between the two ends. Germline values: CDR1 SQVTM, CDR2 ANQGSEA. The CDR3 is made up of 14 amino acids. In nucleotides, the CDR3 is TGCAGCGTTGAGCCCGCTGGACATGTGGGGGAGCAGTACTTC. Amino acid sequence: CSVEPAGHVGEQYF.

This chain joins TRBV7-3 and TRBJ2-7; D may be TRBD2 (5 bases). This CDR3 has 13 amino acids. Germline V gene data show CDR1 as SGHTA and CDR2 as FQGTGA. Trimming pared 5 bases from V and 9 bases from J, leaving 17 bases between. DNA of the CDR3: TGTGCCAGCAGCCAAACGCCGGGTGAGGGGCAGTACTTC. Encoded protein: CASSQTPGEGQYF.

The chain couples TRBV30 to TRBJ2-5; D not resolved. Trimming pared 0 bases from V and 5 bases from J, leaving 4 bases between. The CDR3 sequence is 11 residues long. Germline V lookup: CDR1 GTSNPN, CDR2 SVGIG (reference sequence). The CDR3 is CAWSVLETQYF. For the CDR3, the DNA is TGTGCCTGGAGTGTACTGGAGACCCAGTACTTC.

The gene calls are TRBV20-1 and TRBJ1-5, with D tentatively TRBD1 (6 bases). Germline lookup yields CDR1 DFQATT and CDR2 SNEGSKA (reference sequence). The length of the CDR3 is 15 residues. Trimming took 1 base from V and 3 from J, leaving 13 bases between them. The CDR3 coding sequence is TGCAGTGCTAGAGTTCGACAGGCGAACAATCAGCCCCAGCATTTT. Translated, it gives CSARVRQANNQPQHF.

The rearrangement joins TRBV29-1 to TRBJ2-1; a possible D gene is TRBD1 (6 bases). CDR1 is SQVTM, CDR2 ANQGSEA, per germline. V lost 7 bases to trimming and J lost 5 bases, with 12 bases between them. The CDR3 consists of 12 residues. CDR3 DNA: TGCAGCGGAGGGACATTTAACAATGAGCAGTTCTTC. Its translation: CSGGTFNNEQFF.

V and J are TRBV29-1 and TRBJ2-5, with D unresolved. Deletions cut 3 bases from V and 1 base from J, with 3 bases between. CDR3 length: 11 residues. CDR1 and CDR2 from the germline V gene are SQVTM and ANQGSEA. CDR3 loop: CSVDVQETQYF. The CDR3 DNA is TGCAGCGTTGACGTCCAAGAGACCCAGTACTTC.

The gene calls are TRBV7-8 and TRBJ1-6; 11 bases agree with TRBD1. Per germline, CDR1 SGHVS and CDR2 FQNEAQ. V was clipped by 6 bases and J by 8 bases; unmatched bases: 9. The CDR3 length is 16 residues. CDR3 loop: CASRKDRGRTDSPLHF. Written as DNA, the CDR3 is TGTGCCAGCAGAAAGGACAGGGGGCGTACTGATTCACCCCTCCACTTT.

V is TRBV6-2 or TRBV6-3 and J is TRBJ2-1; 9 bases line up with TRBD2. This CDR3 is built from 17 residues. V shed 0 bases and J 4 bases; nucleotides not matched to a gene: 7. Germline CDR1 MNHEY, CDR2 SVGEGT. The CDR3: CASSYSVFLAGYNEQFF. CDR3 DNA sequence: TGTGCCAGCAGTTACTCGGTTTTCCTAGCGGGATACAATGAGCAGTTCTTC.

The chain carries TRBV11-2 and TRBJ2-7; D is perhaps TRBD2 (5 bases). With 3 bases removed from V and 3 bases from J, the gap between germline ends came to 9 bases. This CDR3 is 13 amino acids long. Germline lookup yields CDR1 SGHAT and CDR2 FQNNGV. CDR3 in DNA: TGTGCCAGCAGCTTCGGACGGGACTACGAGCAGTACTTC. Translation gives CASSFGRDYEQYF.